This note documents a single T cell receptor beta chain sequence. This clone's antigen is unknown. One base away there is no much larger clone; base qualities are not given. This entry is derived from a study of cytomegalovirus exposure and HLA in healthy donors (dated by TCRdb to 2016 to 2017). For the study in its entirety: An earlier analysis of about 560 of the donors reported under 300 Gb of sequence data and some 110 million unique TCR beta sequences obtained from around 180 million T cells. Typing coverage differed by locus: A, B, C, DRB1 and DQB1 were typed in roughly 620-630 donors, DQA1 in 500 to 550, DPA1 in roughly 590, and DPB1 in 400 to 480. All discovery cohort repertoires had been generated on a single sequencing platform. Of the approximately 400 genotyped donors, about 80% fell in the genetic ancestry cluster associated with self-reported Caucasian donors. Alongside the repertoire data, information on donor age, sex, ethnicity and CMV serostatus was compiled. An early release covering 500 to 750 HLA-typed donors comprised about 300 gigabases of sequencing data and around 80 million unique TCR sequences. The later analysis used no new phenotypic data to find candidate immune exposures, relying instead on TCR beta sequences and their occurrence across donors. The study profiled the T cell repertoires of about 720 subjects by immunosequencing and related them to cytomegalovirus serostatus. Class I and class II HLA loci were covered by the typing at four-digit resolution. A later analysis re-examined previously published TCR beta repertoires from around 670 donors and added high-resolution HLA genotyping to investigate patterns of TCR occurrence. To decide whether each TCR beta V gene segment behaved as functional or pseudogenic, an earlier analysis of approximately 620 of the donors relied on high-throughput TCR beta sequencing. High-throughput TCR immunosequencing, statistical association of individual TCRs with disease status, and machine learning were combined to predict cytomegalovirus infection status. Because of strong linkage in the cohort, roughly five DR-DQ haplotypes were treated as single units for association and clustering. Across some 400 genotyped donors of the cohort, an average of about 200,000 unique TCR beta nucleotide sequences per donor were sequenced, and roughly a sixth of those sequences were non-productive. The study aimed to test whether cataloging public T cell receptors could reveal signatures of past pathogen exposure. A separate validation cohort of approximately 120 different subjects was used in addition to the approximately 610-subject first cohort. In a later genetic analysis, genome-wide SNP genotypes for about 65% of the roughly 700 donors were used, and that subset was treated as a discovery cohort.

The cohort was made up of under 800 healthy bone marrow donors. All cohort members were sampled while nominally healthy, although unrecorded immune exposures were likely present. The donor tested CMV seropositive, placing the donor among the 290 or so seropositive members of the cohort. A peripheral blood sample was provided by each donor, and peripheral blood mononuclear cells were used for TCR beta sequencing. The Qiagen DNeasy Blood Extraction Kit was used to extract genomic DNA from the blood cell samples. Based on the germline V gene (reference sequence), the CDR1 and CDR2 sequences are MNHEY and SMNVEV. V ends up 0 bases short and J 6 bases short, with an unmatched junction base count of 1. From its cysteine to its phenylalanine, the CDR3 spans 14 amino acids. Only CDR3 DNA remains: 42 bases, in frame from the first base. Broader findings and caveats from the paper: A later genetic analysis associated a missense DCLRE1C variant with V-gene and J-gene trimming of TCR beta chains, and an independent cohort replicated the association. Fewer than 20 rarely observed V segments, including chromosome 9 orphons, were excluded from the earlier analysis of about 500 of the donors because counts were too low. A later genetic analysis reported fewer N-insertions in productive TCRs among donors in an Asian-associated ancestry cluster than the roughly 620-donor mean. A group of highly shared sequence variants was considered likely to be a technical artifact of the sequencing pipeline. In a later analysis, HLA-associated TCR beta chains were found to be more clonally expanded and to have lower generation probabilities than equally common non-associated chains. Three of the identified cytomegalovirus-associated TCR beta chains were confirmed in vitro to be specific for cytomegalovirus antigens. Only TCR beta chains were sequenced in this cohort, and the absence of alpha or paired-chain data limited detectable features. A further reported finding was that TCR beta sequences accurately predicted the HLA-A and HLA-B alleles for most subjects in the first cohort. Assigning TCR associations to individual alleles was difficult when HLA alleles, especially DR and DQ, strongly co-occurred. In both the original and validation cohorts, the classifier was reported to diagnose cytomegalovirus status with high specificity and sensitivity. Sequencing depth was assumed to be roughly uniform across donors in the presence/absence analyses, though that assumption may not hold. In a later analysis, TCR association rates were found to vary across HLA loci, with the most associated TCRs seen for DRB1 alleles and the fewest for HLA-C alleles. HLA typing was unavailable for some donors at each locus, so association tests used only the typed subset. According to the authors, the approach could potentially be generalized to other disease states and immunological phenotypes. In a later analysis, some 18,000 TCR beta sequences were associated with specific HLA alleles at a false discovery rate of 0.05. In an earlier analysis of roughly 500 of the donors, most TCR beta V segments appeared in productive rearrangements about 87% or about 30% of the time, broadly matching IMGT annotations. Some IMGT-functional V segments, including TRBV6-2 and TRBV6-3, could not be told apart with the 87-base-pair reads, so those segments were excluded. In the study, around 150 TCR beta chains were listed as associated with cytomegalovirus. Most TCR sequences were seen in very few donors, while some public TCRs were found in many individuals. CMV serostatus was the only immune exposure information available for the cohort. Linkage disequilibrium might explain the correlated functional status among segregating V segments, but an unknown experimental factor could not be excluded. A later analysis found that most CMV-associated TCR beta chains appeared HLA-restricted, with HLA associations seemingly driven largely by CMV exposure. Several of the top co-occurrence clusters appeared to be linked to parvovirus B19, influenza, CMV and Epstein-Barr virus, according to a later analysis.

The method behind the library was the immunoSEQ multiplex PCR assay. For the multiplex PCR, a mixture combining 60 forward primers for TCR Vbeta segments and 13 reverse primers for TCR Jbeta segments was used. The CDR3 region of rearranged TCR beta genes was amplified from genomic DNA with a multiplex PCR assay. The amplified TCR beta libraries were sequenced on the Illumina HiSeq System as 87-base-pair reads. The source study handled its data this way. A later analysis tallied 80 million to 95 million unique TCR beta chains across the approximately 670 repertoires, and some 12 million of those chains were shared by two or more donors. Raw reads were error-corrected and collapsed into unique sequences with a nearest-neighbor algorithm that merged closely related sequences to remove PCR and sequencing errors. CDR3 sequences were aligned to IMGT reference sequences to assign V, D and J gene segments. For a sequence to be retained, a match of at least six nucleotides to both a V gene segment and a J gene segment was required. A rearrangement counted as productive if the CDR3 had no stop codons and remained in frame with V and J, and every other rearrangement counted as non-productive. Following IMGT convention, CDR3 was defined as the stretch from the second conserved V-encoded cysteine up to the conserved J-encoded phenylalanine. In an earlier analysis of around 640 of the donors, sequences lacking an unambiguous match to a single V gene segment were excluded. In an earlier analysis of 450 to 750 of the donors, a V segment was called functional when productive rearrangements were above 56.7%, and segregating when the standard deviation between donors exceeded 5%. To diagnose cytomegalovirus status from the catalog of TCR beta chain sequences, a statistical classification framework was built. A later analysis assigned V and J genes by comparing TCR nucleotide sequences with IMGT/GENE-DB human TR gene sequences. In a later analysis, CDR3 sequences and most-parsimonious VDJ recombination scenarios were assigned using the TCRdist pipeline. In a later analysis, each TCR beta chain was defined by its CDR3 amino acid sequence together with its V-gene family, and reads lacking a unique V-gene family were excluded. A later analysis removed 592 highly shared, low-generation-probability nucleotide sequences to deal with suspected cross-contamination and a sequencing artifact. In a later analysis, a clonal expansion index for each public chain was calculated from normalized within-repertoire ranks of inferred template counts. A later analysis computed generation probabilities with a VDJ recombination model fitted to out-of-frame rearrangements, and checked the results against IGoR. A later analysis scored TCR-TCR, TCR-HLA and TCR-CMV co-occurrence with hypergeometric tests, applying a repertoire-size bias correction to TCR pairs. To estimate false discovery rates, a later analysis permuted the HLA or CMV assignments 20 times. A later analysis grouped co-occurring TCRs with DBSCAN, adding TCRdist sequence similarity when clustering within HLA-allele-positive subsets. For co-occurrence clustering, repertoires with fewer than 30,000 or more than 120,000 public chains were excluded, along with four or five repertoires with anomalous nucleotide sharing. The table was pulled from immuneACCESS by TCRdb, which kept in-frame rearrangements only. Such tables lose some clones; where checked, under half of the loss comes from unresolved V genes, and the rest has no known cause. V and J calls and clone size come straight from that table; D and trimming were deduced from the DNA. The sample profile shows 75,000 to 95,000 clones; about four fifths of them were found once. Of the sample, 5.6% falls within the top ten clones.

The clonotype originates from a woman younger than 30 in good health and CMV-seropositive. This chain is built from TRBV27 and TRBJ2-2; 7 nucleotides in the junction match TRBD2. The sequenced material came from PBMCs. The nucleotides are TGTGCCAGCAGTTTATCCCGGGAGGCCGGGGAGCTGTTTTTT. This sequence encodes CASSLSREAGELFF.